This TCR beta chain was captured by sequencing in a study of blood T cell repertoires in COVID-19. This CDR3 comprises 13 residues. Germline V gene sequence: CDR1 MDHEN, CDR2 SYDVKM. V lost 6 bases to trimming and J lost 1 base, with 9 bases between them. Using immunoSEQ multiplex PCR, the repertoire was profiled, and TCRdb retains in-frame clones only, with some absent. Of about 52,000 clones detected, roughly 82% appear once; the ten largest clones hold 20% to 25%. This chain links TRBV28 with TRBJ1-1; the D is unclear. Sequenced sample: peripheral blood. The sequence was obtained from a woman older than 75 with acute or convalescent COVID-19. CDR3 residues: CASRATANTEAFF. The CDR3 nucleotides read TGTGCCAGCAGAGCAACAGCGAACACTGAAGCTTTCTTT.